Below are 19 T cell receptor beta chains sequenced from a single sample in a study of blood T cells in healthy people across ages. Using a J-beta primer mix together with a sample-barcoded 5' primer, a second PCR was run for about 6 to 12 cycles. TCRdb re-derived calls from the 5' RACE reads in MiXCR, one entry per CDR3 protein. The sample consists of about 1 million distinct CDR3 sequences, over 35% of them appearing once. Sequencing was carried out using blood. The receptors here all came from a woman in her fifties or sixties in good health.

This clonotype was picked up one time. The gene calls are TRBV5-6 and TRBJ2-4; TRBD2 agrees at 8 bases. Near its end, the DNA agrees better with TRBJ2-7, so the J call may be wrong. CDR3 length: 17 residues. Germline CDR1 and CDR2: SGHDT and YYEEEE. CDR3 bases: TGTGCCAGCAGCCCTACGGGGAGCGGGGGCAGCTCCTACGAGCAGTACTTC. This encodes CASSPTGSGGSSYEQYF.

This clonotype was observed many times. The chain carries TRBV7-2 and TRBJ2-5; D is unclear. Per the germline V gene, CDR1 is SGHTA and CDR2 is FQGNSA. V was trimmed by 6 bases and J by 3 bases, leaving 5 bases between them. The CDR3 extends over 11 amino acids. For the CDR3, the DNA is TGTGCCAGCAGGAAAGAAGAGACCCAGTACTTC. Its translation is CASRKEETQYF.

Of note for this clonotype: A junction boundary mismatches the germline segment, possibly from a read error. This chain links TRBV6-1 with TRBJ2-3, with 7 bases that match TRBD1. The germline gives CDR1 MNHNS, CDR2 SASEGT. The CDR3 extends over 15 amino acids. The CDR3 here is CASIPTGFGTDTQYF. As DNA, the CDR3 is TGTGCCAGCATTCCGACAGGGTTTGGGACAGATACACAGTATTTT.

The chain uses TRBV10-3 and TRBJ2-5; D remains ambiguous. Trimming stripped 6 bases from V and 1 base from J, with 15 bases between. The CDR3 totals 15 residues. Germline CDR1 ENHRY, CDR2 SYGVKD. DNA for the CDR3: TGTGCCATCAGAGAACCGGGTCAGATCCAAGAGACCCAGTACTTC. This sequence encodes CAIREPGQIQETQYF.

This chain joins TRBV28 and TRBJ1-1; a possible D gene is TRBD1 (6 bases). This CDR3 is 11 amino acids long. Germline V gives CDR1 MDHEN, CDR2 SYDVKM. Deletions cut 6 bases from V and 8 bases from J, with 10 bases between. CDR3 amino acids: CASSSGHEAFF. The CDR3 DNA follows: TGTGCCAGCAGCTCGGGACACGAAGCTTTCTTT.

The chain is built from TRBV29-1 and TRBJ2-7; the D is unclear. Near its end, the DNA agrees better with TRBJ2-5, so the J call may be wrong. The CDR3 sequence is 13 residues long. CDR1 is SQVTM and CDR2 is ANQGSEA in the germline V gene. DNA for the CDR3: TGCAGCGCAGAGAGGTGGCAACAAGAGACCCAGTACTTC. It is translated as CSAERWQQETQYF.

V and J are TRBV6-5 and TRBJ2-3; unclear D gene. The CDR3 runs 13 residues. The germline CDR1 and CDR2 sequences are MNHEY and SVGAGI. Trimming took off 6 bases at V and 6 bases at J, with 13 bases between the two ends. The CDR3 here is CASREPGLDTQYF. CDR3 bases: TGTGCCAGCAGAGAACCGGGCTTGGATACGCAGTATTTT.

CDR3 nucleotides: TGTGCCAGCAGTCCCCGCCCCCCCGGTCGCGCGAACACCGGGGAGCTGTTTTTT. Its translation: CASSPRPPGRANTGELFF. V is TRBV27 and J is TRBJ2-2, with no clear D. The V and J ends lost 5 bases and 0 bases respectively, with 19 bases between them. Per the germline V gene, CDR1 is MNHEY and CDR2 is SMNVEV (reference sequence). The CDR3 runs to 18 residues.

The chain has TRBV3-1 and TRBJ2-3; no clear D. The CDR3 consists of 16 residues. The germline CDR1 and CDR2 sequences are LGHDT and YNNKEL (reference sequence). Trimming left V 1 base short and J 0 bases short, with 11 bases between. The CDR3 bases are TGTGCCAGCAGCCAAGTTGGGCGGATTAGCACAGATACGCAGTATTTT. Its protein product is CASSQVGRISTDTQYF.

J is TRBJ2-7 and V is TRBV2; no definite D call. Germline CDR1 and CDR2: SNHLY and FYNNEI. V lost 5 bases and J 7 bases, leaving 9 bases between the germline ends. This CDR3 is built from 11 residues. The CDR3 is CASSMNLEQYF. The CDR3 nucleotides read TGTGCCAGCAGTATGAACTTAGAGCAGTACTTC.

This chain links TRBV7-6 with TRBJ2-7; D perhaps matches TRBD2 (6 bases). Germline loops: CDR1 SGHVS, CDR2 FNYEAQ. This CDR3 region has 17 residues. V was shortened by 5 bases and J by 0 bases, with 20 bases between the two germline ends. In DNA, the CDR3 is TGTGCCAGCAGCCACCTCCAGGTGGAGGGATACTCCTACGAGCAGTACTTC. It specifies CASSHLQVEGYSYEQYF.

The gene calls are TRBV20-1 and TRBJ2-1; 12 bases line up with TRBD2. Trimming cost V 3 bases and J 3 bases; bases outside gene matches: 3. The V gene's germline CDR1 is DFQATT and CDR2 SNEGSKA (reference sequence). The CDR3 extends over 15 amino acids. CDR3 nucleotide sequence: TGCAGTGCTAGCCGGACTAGCGGGGTCTACAATGAGCAGTTCTTC. Translation: CSASRTSGVYNEQFF.

The V call is TRBV6-1, the J call TRBJ2-7; weak D call: TRBD1 (6 bases). Germline CDR1 is MNHNS and CDR2 is SASEGT. The length of the CDR3 is 14 residues. V lost 1 base and J lost 11, with 18 bases in between. The CDR3 loop reads CASSEDRYTKGEYF. Written as DNA, the CDR3 is TGTGCCAGCAGTGAAGATCGGTACACCAAGGGGGAGTACTTC.

This clonotype was counted a few times. The chain's CDR3 is CASSYGTGRETQYF. CDR3 DNA sequence: TGTGCCAGCAGTTACGGGACAGGGCGGGAGACCCAGTACTTC. The chain combines TRBV6-5 with TRBJ2-5; 9 positions match TRBD1. Per the germline V gene, CDR1 is MNHEY and CDR2 is SVGAGI. The CDR3 contains 14 residues. V lost 2 bases and J lost 5; bases outside the gene matches: 3.

This clonotype was seen only once. Just one base apart from a much larger clone, this may be a read error. The chain recombines TRBV10-3 with TRBJ2-3; D ambiguous. CDR3 length equals 11 residues. CDR1 and CDR2 from the germline V gene are ENHRY and SYGVKD. Deletions cut 4 bases from V and 3 bases from J, with 2 bases between. CDR3 in amino acids: CAISVTDTQYF. The CDR3 DNA is TGTGCCATCAGTGTGACAGATACGCAGTATTTT.

V and J are TRBV7-9 and TRBJ2-5; 9 bases line up with TRBD2. CDR3 length: 16 residues. V shed 8 bases, J shed 1 base, and the junction held 11 bases outside the gene matches. Germline V lookup: CDR1 SEHNR, CDR2 FQNEAQ (reference sequence). The CDR3 is CASSNGASGTQETQYF. The CDR3 DNA sequence: TGTGCCAGCTCAAACGGGGCTAGCGGGACCCAAGAGACCCAGTACTTC.

This clonotype was seen repeatedly, ten times or more. The chain has TRBV27 and TRBJ2-1; TRBD2 matches at 8 bases. The germline V gene encodes CDR1 MNHEY and CDR2 SMNVEV (reference sequence). This CDR3 is 16 amino acids long. Trimming cost V 6 bases and J 0 bases; bases outside gene matches: 7. The CDR3 region is CASSKSGTSSYNEQFF. The CDR3 DNA reads TGTGCCAGCAGCAAATCCGGGACTAGCTCCTACAATGAGCAGTTCTTC.

The chain uses TRBV3-1 and TRBJ2-1; 7 bases match TRBD2. From germline, CDR1 is LGHDT and CDR2 YNNKEL (reference sequence). This CDR3 has 14 amino acids. With 9 bases clipped from V and 10 bases from J, the junction kept 15 bases outside the gene matches. The chain's CDR3 is CASQREKGLGEQFF. The DNA of the CDR3 is TGTGCCAGTCAGCGGGAAAAGGGTCTAGGGGAGCAGTTCTTC.

The V gene is TRBV6-2 or TRBV6-3, the J gene TRBJ2-5; the match to TRBD2 covers 9 bases. The CDR3 covers 13 residues. CDR1 MNHEY and CDR2 SVGEGT come from the germline V gene. Trimming took 2 bases from V and 11 from J; bases not matched to a gene: 6. The CDR3 loop is CASSYARLAEQYF. The DNA of the CDR3 is TGTGCCAGCAGTTACGCCCGACTAGCGGAGCAGTACTTC.